This T cell receptor (beta chain) emerged from a study of CD8 T cells in ankylosing spondylitis. Study conclusions and caveats: Clones linked to disease, bearing a CD8+ phenotype, were relatively rare in peripheral blood.

The CDR3 length is 12 residues. V lost 4 bases and J lost 6, with 9 bases in between. Germline lookup yields CDR1 KGHSH and CDR2 LQKENI. Quantitative molecular-barcoded 5'-RACE generated the TCR beta libraries. TCRdb redid the calling of the 5' RACE reads with MiXCR, one entry per CDR3 protein. The profile shows about 140,000 distinct CDR3 sequences, 7.3% of them singletons. In its sample, this clonotype was seen a few times. What it recognizes is unknown. The clonotype comes from a female donor with ankylosing spondylitis or in good health (not recorded which). This rearrangement joins TRBV18 to TRBJ1-2, with D hard to call. Sequencing input: blood, either unsorted or a sorted T cell fraction (not recorded which). This chain's CDR3 is CASSRGGDGYTF. CDR3 coding DNA: TGTGCCAGCTCACGCGGCGGCGATGGCTACACCTTC.